The text below deals with one TCR beta chain. A sample-barcoded 5' primer and a J-beta primer mix were used in a second PCR of roughly 7 to 12 cycles. TCRdb re-analysed the 5' RACE reads in MiXCR, keeping a single row per CDR3 protein. Among some 920,000 distinct CDR3 sequences listed, around 54% were seen once. The sample comes from a study of blood T cells in healthy people across ages. CDR3 length: 20 amino acids. Germline V gives CDR1 MNHNS, CDR2 SASEGT. Unmatched junction bases numbered 17, after V lost 5 bases and J lost 0 bases. This TCR was sampled from a woman aged 55-70 years in good health. Source material: blood. The chain employs TRBV6-1 and TRBJ2-3; TRBD2 aligns across 10 bases. The chain's CDR3 is CASSLKGVTLAGSSTDTQYF. The CDR3 nucleotides are TGTGCCAGCAGTCTAAAGGGAGTGACACTAGCGGGGTCTAGCACAGATACGCAGTATTTT.